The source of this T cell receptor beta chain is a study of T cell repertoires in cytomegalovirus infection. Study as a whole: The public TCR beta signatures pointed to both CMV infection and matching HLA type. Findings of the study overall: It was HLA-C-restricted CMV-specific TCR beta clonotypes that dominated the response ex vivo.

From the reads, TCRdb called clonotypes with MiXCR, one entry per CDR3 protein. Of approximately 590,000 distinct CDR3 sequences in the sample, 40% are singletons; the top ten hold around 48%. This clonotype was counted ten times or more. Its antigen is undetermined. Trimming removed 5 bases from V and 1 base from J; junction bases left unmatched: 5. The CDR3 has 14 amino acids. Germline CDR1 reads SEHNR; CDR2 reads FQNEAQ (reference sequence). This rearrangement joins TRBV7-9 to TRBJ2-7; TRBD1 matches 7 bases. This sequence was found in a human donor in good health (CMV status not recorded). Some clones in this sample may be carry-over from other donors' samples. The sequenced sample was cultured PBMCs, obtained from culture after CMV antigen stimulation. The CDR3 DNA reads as TGTGCCAGCAGCCCCCGGGACAGATCCTACGAGCAGTACTTC. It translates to CASSPRDRSYEQYF.